These 21 T cell receptor beta chains share one sample of origin, sequenced in a study of control samples from healthy donors and cancer patients. The method was immunoSEQ multiplex PCR; TCRdb's version includes in-frame clones alone and lacks a portion of them. The table has about 63,000 clones, approximately 85% seen once. The specimen was blood. These receptors were taken from a man in his forties in good health.

This clone appeared a few times. The chain recombines TRBV9 with TRBJ2-1; a possible D gene is TRBD1 (8 bases). The CDR3 is made up of 14 amino acids. V shed 6 bases and J shed 9 bases, with 19 bases lying between them. The germline V gene has CDR1 SGDLS and CDR2 YYNGEE. In DNA form, the CDR3 reads TGTGCCAGCAATGACAGGGGAGGGTTTTCTGAGCAGTTCTTC. Translated, it gives CASNDRGGFSEQFF.

The J gene is TRBJ2-7, the V gene TRBV28; TRBD2 is a possible D gene (6 bases). The ends were cut back, 3 bases at V and 4 bases at J, with 16 bases in the middle. The CDR3 runs to 15 residues. Germline V CDR1 and CDR2: MDHEN, SYDVKM. The CDR3 here is CASSLGSAGRYEQYF. CDR3 nucleotide sequence: TGTGCCAGCAGTTTGGGCTCGGCAGGGAGGTACGAGCAGTACTTC.

This clone showed up just once. The CDR3 loop is CASSKTHSTDTQYF. Written as DNA, the CDR3 is TGCGCCAGCAGCAAGACACATAGCACAGATACGCAGTATTTT. The chain has TRBV5-1 and TRBJ2-3, with D unclear. Per the germline V gene, CDR1 is SGHRS and CDR2 is YFSETQ. V lost 4 bases, J lost 0 bases, and 9 bases lay in between. The CDR3 has 14 residues.

This clone was detected once. The chain has TRBV11-3 and TRBJ2-3; 7 bases are shared with TRBD1. This CDR3 is built from 15 residues. V was pared by 5 bases and J by 2 bases, with 7 bases of the junction left unmatched. The V gene's germline CDR1 is SGHNT and CDR2 YENEEA. The chain's CDR3 is CASSSEGQYTDTQYF. As DNA, the CDR3 is TGTGCCAGCAGCAGTGAGGGACAGTACACAGATACGCAGTATTTT.

This chain links TRBV6-1 with TRBJ2-1; the match to TRBD2 covers 7 bases. The CDR3 covers 17 residues. Germline lookup yields CDR1 MNHNS and CDR2 SASEGT. Trimming removed 2 bases from V and 3 bases from J; junction bases left unmatched: 10. The CDR3 coding sequence is TGTGCCAGCAGTGAACTGCTAGCGGTGACCAACTACAATGAGCAGTTCTTC. Amino acid sequence: CASSELLAVTNYNEQFF.

The J gene is TRBJ2-2, the V gene TRBV5-6; 8 bases line up with TRBD2. Germline V gene sequence: CDR1 SGHDT, CDR2 YYEEEE. The V segment lost 5 bases and the J segment 2 bases; nucleotides outside the gene matches: 8. The CDR3 length is 16 residues. CDR3 sequence reads: CASSPDAGGNTGELFF. CDR3 sequence (DNA): TGTGCCAGCAGTCCAGATGCGGGGGGCAACACCGGGGAGCTGTTTTTT.

This clone was counted a single time. This sequence joins TRBV5-4 and TRBJ1-4, with TRBD1 identical over 7 bases. The CDR3 is made up of 15 amino acids. CDR1 and CDR2 (germline): SGHNT, YYREEE (reference sequence). J gave up 4 bases and V 4 bases, and 7 bases lay outside the gene matches. DNA of the CDR3: TGTGCCAGCAGCGTGTACGGGACAGATAATGAAAAACTGTTTTTT. Translated: CASSVYGTDNEKLFF. Combining the CDR3 with reference TRBV5-4 and TRBJ1-4 gives the whole variable domain ETGVTQSPTHLIKTRGQQVTLRCSSQSGHNTVSWYQQALGQGPQFIFQYYREEENGRGNFPPRFSGLQFPNYSSELNVNALELDDSALYLCASSVYGTDNEKLFFGSGTQLSVL.

The V call is TRBV19, the J call TRBJ1-1, with D maybe TRBD1 (6 bases). Germline loops: CDR1 LNHDA, CDR2 SQIVND (reference sequence). V dropped 5 bases and J dropped 5 bases, with 21 bases sitting between them. The CDR3 covers 16 residues. CDR3 nucleotide sequence: TGTGCCAGTAGTTTTCTCGGTTGGGGGCGCGTTACTGAAGCTTTCTTT. Encoded protein: CASSFLGWGRVTEAFF.

The chain joins TRBV27 to TRBJ2-7, with D possibly matching TRBD2 (6 bases). With 8 bases removed from V and 1 base from J, the gap between germline ends came to 12 bases. Germline V gene lookup returns CDR1 MNHEY and CDR2 SMNVEV (reference sequence). This CDR3 is 13 amino acids long. CDR3 nucleotides: TGTGCCAGCGGGGGGACGGATTCCTACGAGCAGTACTTC. This encodes CASGGTDSYEQYF.

In nucleotides, the CDR3 is TGTGCCAGCAGCTCCTCAAAGAGGATTAATTCACCCCTCCACTTT. Protein sequence: CASSSSKRINSPLHF. The V gene is TRBV5-5, the J gene TRBJ1-6; D unresolved. CDR1 and CDR2 from the germline V gene are SGHKS and YYEKEE (reference sequence). V shed 3 bases and J shed 6 bases, with 13 bases lying between them. CDR3 length: 15 amino acids.

CDR3 protein: CSVEDKMVNTEAFF. The CDR3 DNA reads as TGCAGCGTGGAGGACAAAATGGTGAACACTGAAGCTTTCTTT. The rearrangement uses TRBV29-1 and TRBJ1-1, with D possibly being TRBD1 (5 bases). CDR1 and CDR2 (germline): SQVTM, ANQGSEA. The V end lost 6 bases, the J end lost 0 bases, and 14 bases lay between the germline ends. This CDR3 has 14 residues.

V and J are TRBV9 and TRBJ2-5; D might be TRBD2 (5 bases). This CDR3 region has 16 residues. In germline, CDR1 is SGDLS, CDR2 YYNGEE. The V and J ends lost 0 bases and 2 bases respectively, with 14 bases between them. As DNA, the CDR3 is TGTGCCAGCAGCGTAGGCAGACTACTTATACAAGAGACCCAGTACTTC. This sequence encodes CASSVGRLLIQETQYF.

CDR3 sequence (DNA): TGTGCCAGTAGTATAGGGGCCTCCCCGGGGGAAAGCGAGCAGTACTTC. Its protein is CASSIGASPGESEQYF. This chain connects TRBV19 to TRBJ2-7; D might be TRBD2 (6 bases). V was pared by 1 base and J by 6 bases, with 19 bases between. CDR1 is LNHDA, CDR2 SQIVND, per germline (reference sequence). The CDR3 consists of 16 residues. Full variable domain (outside the CDR3, taken from reference TRBV19 and TRBJ2-7): DGGITQSPKYLFRKEGQNVTLSCEQNLNHDAMYWYRQDPGQGLRLIYYSQIVNDFQKGDIAEGYSVSREKKESFPLTVTSAQKNPTAFYLCASSIGASPGESEQYFGPGTRLTVT.

The rearrangement links TRBV18 to TRBJ2-7; D unresolved. The length of the CDR3 is 13 residues. Trimming shortened V by 6 bases and J by 5 bases, and 14 bases separated the two germline ends. Germline loops: CDR1 KGHSH, CDR2 LQKENI. CDR3 amino acids: CASSPRQVDEQYF. CDR3 DNA sequence: TGTGCCAGCTCCCCGAGACAAGTGGACGAGCAGTACTTC.

This sequence joins TRBV19 and TRBJ1-1, with a possible D match to TRBD1 (6 bases). This CDR3 contains 15 residues. Germline lookup yields CDR1 LNHDA and CDR2 SQIVND (reference sequence). Deletions cut 7 bases from V and 2 bases from J, with 17 bases between. CDR3 in amino acids: CASTPGGSPNTEAFF. For the CDR3, the DNA is TGTGCCAGTACCCCGGGGGGCAGCCCCAACACTGAAGCTTTCTTT. The full variable domain, its missing parts supplied by reference TRBV19 and TRBJ1-1, is DGGITQSPKYLFRKEGQNVTLSCEQNLNHDAMYWYRQDPGQGLRLIYYSQIVNDFQKGDIAEGYSVSREKKESFPLTVTSAQKNPTAFYLCASTPGGSPNTEAFFGQGTRLTVV.

The chain links TRBV11-2 to TRBJ1-1; D remains ambiguous. The CDR3 covers 13 residues. The V gene's germline CDR1 is SGHAT and CDR2 FQNNGV. V dropped 5 bases and J dropped 5 bases, with 12 bases sitting between them. CDR3 protein: CASSLQLWTEAFF. The CDR3 region has the DNA TGTGCCAGCAGCCTGCAGTTGTGGACTGAAGCTTTCTTT.

The chain uses TRBV10-3 and TRBJ2-7; 13 bases map to TRBD2. This CDR3 has 15 amino acids. Germline values: CDR1 ENHRY, CDR2 SYGVKD. V lost 6 bases to trimming and J lost 2 bases; unmatched junction nucleotides: 4. CDR3 in DNA: TGTGCCATCAGGGGGACTAGCGGGAAAACCTACGAGCAGTACTTC. This sequence encodes CAIRGTSGKTYEQYF.

V gene TRBV7-9 combines with J gene TRBJ1-1, with 9 positions matching TRBD1. From germline, CDR1 is SEHNR and CDR2 FQNEAQ (reference sequence). The length of the CDR3 is 16 residues. J was trimmed by 0 bases and V by 8 bases; bases with no gene match: 10. The CDR3, as DNA: TGTGCCAGCCTTAAGGGGGACAGGGACATGAACACTGAAGCTTTCTTT. Protein product: CASLKGDRDMNTEAFF. The complete variable domain, with remaining parts taken from reference TRBV7-9 and TRBJ1-1, reads DTGVSQNPRHKITKRGQNVTFRCDPISEHNRLYWYRQTLGQGPEFLTYFQNEAQLEKSRLLSDRFSAERPKGSFSTLEIQRTEQGDSAMYLCASLKGDRDMNTEAFFGQGTRLTVV.

The rearrangement uses TRBV5-8 and TRBJ2-5, with 12 bases matching TRBD2. The CDR3 length is 16 residues. Germline values: CDR1 SGHTS, CDR2 YDEGEE. V lost 4 bases and J lost 1; bases outside the gene matches: 5. CDR3 bases: TGTGCCAGCAGCCAAGGACTAGCGGGGCCCCAAGAGACCCAGTACTTC. As protein: CASSQGLAGPQETQYF.

The chain combines TRBV21-1 with TRBJ2-1; no DNA check was done on the table's D call, TRBD2. TRBV21-1 is tagged as a pseudogene. This CDR3 contains 19 residues. Written as DNA, the CDR3 is TGTGCCAGCAGCTTACCCGGGACTAGCGGGAGGTCCCCCACCAATGAGCAGTTCTTC. This sequence encodes CASSLPGTSGRSPTNEQFF.

The V call is TRBV6-5, the J call TRBJ2-7; tentative D call: TRBD2 (6 bases). The CDR3 is 14 amino acids. The V end lost 6 bases, the J end lost 2 bases, and 14 bases lay between the germline ends. From germline, CDR1 is MNHEY and CDR2 SVGAGI. The CDR3 DNA reads TGTGCCAGCAGATCGGGGACTGGGGCCTACGAGCAGTACTTC. Protein product: CASRSGTGAYEQYF.